This T cell receptor (beta chain) was documented in a study of cytomegalovirus exposure and HLA in healthy donors. General study results and limits: Reported results showed that the classifier diagnosed cytomegalovirus status with high specificity and sensitivity.

This CDR3 is built from 17 residues. Germline values: CDR1 SGHTA, CDR2 FQGNSA. Trimming took 3 bases from V and 7 from J; bases not matched to a gene: 12. To note about this clone: No antigen is known for it.

It was with 60 Vbeta and 13 Jbeta primers that the PCR ran. Method: immunoSEQ multiplex PCR; TCRdb's copy keeps in-frame clones and lacks some. In the table there are 210,000 or so clones, over 60% of which are singletons. The rearrangement joins TRBV7-2 to TRBJ1-6; 7 bases are a match to TRBD1. Sequenced material: PBMCs. This receptor was taken from a man younger than 35 in good health and CMV-seronegative. The CDR3: CASSFSGGGTVNSPLHF. The CDR3 bases are TGTGCCAGCAGCTTCAGCGGGGGCGGGACAGTAAATTCACCCCTCCACTTT. Full variable domain (missing parts from reference TRBV7-2 and TRBJ1-6): GAGVSQSPSNKVTEKGKDVELRCDPISGHTALYWYRQSLGQGLEFLIYFQGNSAPDKSGLPSDRFSAERTGGSVSTLTIQRTQQEDSAVYLCASSFSGGGTVNSPLHFGNGTRLTVT.